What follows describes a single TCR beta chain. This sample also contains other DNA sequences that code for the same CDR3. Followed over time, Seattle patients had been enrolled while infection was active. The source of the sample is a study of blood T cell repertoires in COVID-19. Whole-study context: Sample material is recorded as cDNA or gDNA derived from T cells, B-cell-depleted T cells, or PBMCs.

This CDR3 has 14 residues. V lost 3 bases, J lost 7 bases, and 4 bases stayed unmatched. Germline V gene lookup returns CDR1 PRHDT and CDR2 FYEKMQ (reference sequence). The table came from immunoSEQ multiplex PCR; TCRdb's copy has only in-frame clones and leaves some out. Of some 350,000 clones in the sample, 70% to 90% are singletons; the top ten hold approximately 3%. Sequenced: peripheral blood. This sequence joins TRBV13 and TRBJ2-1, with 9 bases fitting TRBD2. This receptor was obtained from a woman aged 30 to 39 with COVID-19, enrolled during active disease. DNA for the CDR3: TGTGCCAGCAGCTTGGCGGGGGGGCGGAATGAGCAGTTCTTC. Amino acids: CASSLAGGRNEQFF.